This T cell receptor beta chain is from a study of shared clonotypes between healthy human individuals. Looking at the study overall: Three plates were used per donor for CD4 naive, three for CD4 memory, two for CD8 naive and one for CD8 memory. General study results and limits: Against clonotypes common to all four donors, non-shared ones had lower generation probabilities. On the whole, naive subsets had larger estimated richness than memory subsets had.

Only in-frame clones appear in the TCRdb table, and some are missing; sequencing was by immunoSEQ multiplex PCR. Of about 600,000 clones listed, about 98% are singletons. The CDR3 loop spans 11 amino acids. V was trimmed by 1 base and J by 5 bases, leaving 3 bases between them. The germline CDR1 and CDR2 sequences are SGHDN and FVKESK. As for this clone: The antigen is undetermined.

Selected positively for CCR7 and CD45RO-negative, naive CD8 cells excluded terminally differentiated effector memory CD45RA+ cells. Sequencing input: naive CD8+ T cells sorted from blood. The rearrangement links TRBV14 to TRBJ2-7; D is undetermined. The clonotype was recovered from a man aged 25 to 40 in good health. The CDR3 loop reads CASSQGDEQYF. CDR3 in DNA: TGTGCCAGCAGCCAAGGGGACGAGCAGTACTTC. The whole variable domain, remainder taken from reference TRBV14 and TRBJ2-7, is EAGVTQFPSHSVIEKGQTVTLRCDPISGHDNLYWYRRVMGKEIKFLLHFVKESKQDESGMPNNRFLAERTGGTYSTLKVQPAELEDSGVYFCASSQGDEQYFGPGTRLTVT.